Included here is one T cell receptor beta chain sequence, with context. The record originates from a study of control samples from healthy donors and cancer patients. Sequencing was performed with immunoSEQ multiplex PCR; in TCRdb, only in-frame clones are kept and a portion is missing. The data hold about 120,000 clones, with 80% to 90% observed a single time. The CDR3 totals 13 residues. The ends lost 8 bases at V and 8 bases at J; junction bases unmatched: 9. Germline CDR1 SQVTM, CDR2 ANQGSEA. The V gene is TRBV29-1, the J gene TRBJ2-2; TRBD1 matches 9 bases. The clonotype comes from a man aged 25 to 45 in good health. Sequencing input: blood. The CDR3 sequence: CSIRDRVPGELFF. The CDR3 coding sequence is TGCAGCATCCGGGACAGGGTACCTGGGGAGCTGTTTTTT.